Following are 9 T cell receptor beta chains from one sample sequenced in a study of T cell responses to AZD1222 COVID-19 vaccine. Generated by immunoSEQ multiplex PCR, the TCRdb table keeps only in-frame clones and is missing some. The table records over 90,000 clones, around 82% of them present only once. This specimen was peripheral blood, taken on day 0 of AZD1222 vaccination. The receptors here all came from an adult in good health.

The chain combines TRBV18 with TRBJ2-3; D may be TRBD1 (6 bases). The V gene's germline CDR1 is KGHSH and CDR2 LQKENI. V was pared by 4 bases and J by 7 bases, with 15 bases between. The CDR3 spans 14 residues. The CDR3 nucleotides are TGTGCCAGCTCACAGGGAGACAGGACCAATACGCAGTATTTT. Translation: CASSQGDRTNTQYF.

This chain joins TRBV5-1 and TRBJ1-1, with unresolved D. The V gene lost 3 bases and the J gene lost 3 bases, with 12 bases spanning the gap. The CDR3 totals 14 residues. Germline V gives CDR1 SGHRS, CDR2 YFSETQ. The CDR3 is CASSYNTRDTEAFF. For the CDR3, the DNA is TGCGCCAGCAGCTATAATACTCGGGACACTGAAGCTTTCTTT.

V and J are TRBV20-1 and TRBJ2-7; D is uncertain. V lost 6 bases and J 7 bases, leaving 10 bases between the germline ends. Germline CDR1 DFQATT, CDR2 SNEGSKA (reference sequence). CDR3 size: 10 residues. CDR3 sequence (DNA): TGCAGTGCCACCACGAGGGAGCAGTACTTC. This sequence encodes CSATTREQYF.

The chain combines TRBV2 with TRBJ1-3; 7 positions match TRBD1. The V and J ends lost 2 bases and 1 base, in that order; junction bases with no gene match: 5. The germline V gene encodes CDR1 SNHLY and CDR2 FYNNEI. This CDR3 spans 16 amino acids. For the CDR3, the DNA is TGTGCCAGCAGTGAAAGGCAGGGGGGATCTGGAAACACCATATATTTT. This gives the protein CASSERQGGSGNTIYF.

V is TRBV6-6 and J is TRBJ2-1; 7 bases line up with TRBD2. CDR1 is MNHNY and CDR2 is SVGAGI in the germline V gene (reference sequence). Unmatched junction bases numbered 3, after V lost 4 bases and J lost 6 bases. The CDR3 totals 13 residues. CDR3 in amino acids: CASSFPGGNEQFF. In DNA form, the CDR3 reads TGTGCCAGCAGTTTTCCGGGGGGCAATGAGCAGTTCTTC.

As regards this clone: The same CDR3 also results from other DNA sequences found in this sample. This chain connects TRBV6-5 to TRBJ1-2, with 7 bases fitting TRBD1. The CDR3 runs 13 residues. The ends lost 4 bases at V and 3 bases at J; junction bases unmatched: 2. Per germline, CDR1 MNHEY and CDR2 SVGAGI. CDR3 nucleotides: TGTGCCAGCAGTTTCGACAGGGACTATGGCTACACCTTC. It is translated as CASSFDRDYGYTF.

The chain links TRBV7-8 to TRBJ2-3; 7 positions match TRBD2. Per the germline V gene, CDR1 is SGHVS and CDR2 is FQNEAQ. V shed 5 bases and J 3 bases; nucleotides not matched to a gene: 8. The CDR3 length is 15 residues. CDR3 loop: CASSRVGRGTDTQYF. The CDR3 DNA sequence: TGTGCCAGCAGCCGAGTCGGGCGGGGGACAGATACGCAGTATTTT.

V and J are TRBV7-6 and TRBJ1-3, with D maybe TRBD1 (5 bases). Trimming took off 4 bases at V and 3 bases at J, with 13 bases between the two ends. Germline V CDR1 and CDR2: SGHVS, FNYEAQ. The CDR3 extends over 15 amino acids. CDR3: CASSSGPEVGNTIYF. CDR3 DNA sequence: TGTGCCAGCAGCTCGGGACCGGAGGTTGGAAACACCATATATTTT. Supplemented by reference TRBV7-6 and TRBJ1-3, the full variable domain reads GAGVSQSPRYKVTKRGQDVALRCDPISGHVSLYWYRQALGQGPEFLTYFNYEAQQDKSGLPNDRFSAERPEGSISTLTIQRTEQRDSAMYRCASSSGPEVGNTIYFGEGSWLTVV.

The chain is built from TRBV3-1 (or the pseudogene TRBV3-2) and TRBJ1-4, with unresolved D. The V end lost 3 bases, the J end lost 2 bases, and 10 bases lay between the germline ends. The germline V gene encodes CDR1 LGHDT and CDR2 YNNKEL (reference sequence). This CDR3 has 15 residues. CDR3 sequence (DNA): TGTGCCAGCAGCCATGGATGGGATACTAATGAAAAACTGTTTTTT. Its protein is CASSHGWDTNEKLFF.